The 21 T cell receptor beta chains below come from one sample, sequenced in a study of technical replicates of blood from several donors. Assay: immunoSEQ multiplex PCR; the TCRdb copy retains only in-frame clones and omits some. This sample carries some 83,000 clones, 85% to 95% of them seen once, and the ten largest clones take 0.41%. Material: T cells isolated from PBMCs. The receptors were sampled from a human donor in good health.

This clone was seen just once. This rearrangement joins TRBV4-2 to TRBJ1-2; TRBD1 agrees at 9 bases. Looked up from germline, CDR1 is LGHNA and CDR2 is YNFKEQ. Losses at the gene ends were 0 bases for V and 8 bases for J; bases not matched to a gene: 10. The CDR3 runs 16 residues. For the CDR3, the DNA is TGTGCCAGCAGCCAAGAGCTCACCGGGACAGGGTCCGGCTACACCTTC. Protein sequence: CASSQELTGTGSGYTF.

The J gene is TRBJ1-4, the V gene TRBV18; D may be TRBD1 (6 bases). The CDR3 loop spans 17 amino acids. V lost 3 bases, J lost 0 bases, and 14 bases lay in between. CDR1 and CDR2 from the germline V gene are KGHSH and LQKENI. In DNA, the CDR3 is TGTGCCAGCTCACCTGCTGGACAGTCTGCAACTAATGAAAAACTGTTTTTT. Amino acid sequence: CASSPAGQSATNEKLFF.

V and J are TRBV6-5 and TRBJ2-1; TRBD1 agrees at 8 bases. The CDR3 totals 13 residues. J lost 13 bases, V lost 6 bases, and 11 bases had no gene match. The germline V gene has CDR1 MNHEY and CDR2 SVGAGI. Here the CDR3 DNA reads TGTGCCAGCAGGCAGGGGGCCCCGGCCAGCCAGTTCTTC. Translating gives CASRQGAPASQFF.

The V and J genes are TRBV18 and TRBJ1-5; TRBD1 agrees at 8 bases. V was pared by 6 bases and J by 2 bases, with 0 bases of the junction left unmatched. CDR1 KGHSH and CDR2 LQKENI come from the germline V gene. The CDR3 has 13 residues. Here the CDR3 DNA reads TGTGCCAGCTCGGGACAGGGCAATCAGCCCCAGCATTTT. This gives the protein CASSGQGNQPQHF. Drawing the rest from reference TRBV18 and TRBJ1-5, the complete variable domain is NAGVMQNPRHLVRRRGQEARLRCSPMKGHSHVYWYRQLPEEGLKFMVYLQKENIIDESGMPKERFSAEFPKEGPSILRIQQVVRGDSAAYFCASSGQGNQPQHFGDGTRLSIL.

The genes are TRBV27 and TRBJ2-1; 7 nucleotides match TRBD2. V dropped 3 bases and J dropped 8; count of bases not matched to a gene: 10. The CDR3 length is 15 residues. Germline lookup yields CDR1 MNHEY and CDR2 SMNVEV (reference sequence). CDR3 loop: CASSLGGRPLHEQFF. CDR3 DNA sequence: TGTGCCAGCAGTTTGGGCGGGAGACCATTGCATGAGCAGTTCTTC.

This chain uses TRBV7-2 with TRBJ2-7; weak D call: TRBD2 (5 bases). The CDR3 is 14 residues long. The V gene lost 5 bases and the J gene lost 3 bases, with 14 bases spanning the gap. CDR1 and CDR2 (germline): SGHTA, FQGNSA. CDR3 sequence (DNA): TGTGCCAGCAGCGACTACCTACGGGGCTACGAGCAGTACTTC. This translates into CASSDYLRGYEQYF. Combining the CDR3 with reference TRBV7-2 and TRBJ2-7 gives the whole variable domain GAGVSQSPSNKVTEKGKDVELRCDPISGHTALYWYRQSLGQGLEFLIYFQGNSAPDKSGLPSDRFSAERTGGSVSTLTIQRTQQEDSAVYLCASSDYLRGYEQYFGPGTRLTVT.

The chain uses TRBV9 and TRBJ1-2; TRBD1 is a possible D gene (5 bases). Germline V lookup: CDR1 SGDLS, CDR2 YYNGEE. The CDR3 is 14 residues long. The germline V and J ends were trimmed by 3 bases and 2 bases, with 11 bases remaining between them. DNA for the CDR3: TGTGCCAGCAGCGCGGGTGCAGGGAACTATGGCTACACCTTC. It is translated as CASSAGAGNYGYTF.

The chain couples TRBV5-1 to TRBJ2-1; D ambiguous. The CDR3 contains 11 residues. V was pared by 7 bases and J by 8 bases, with 10 bases between. Per the germline V gene, CDR1 is SGHRS and CDR2 is YFSETQ. The CDR3 DNA is TGCGCCAGCGCCATGAGTCATGAGCAGTTCTTC. Protein: CASAMSHEQFF.

The CDR3 reads CASSLGLGQSYEQYF. DNA of the CDR3: TGTGCCAGCAGCTTAGGATTGGGACAGTCCTACGAGCAGTACTTC. V gene TRBV7-8 combines with J gene TRBJ2-7; 7 nucleotides agree with TRBD1. After removal of 1 base from V and 1 base from J, the junction contained 4 bases not matched to a gene. The germline CDR1 and CDR2 sequences are SGHVS and FQNEAQ. The length of the CDR3 is 15 residues. Using reference TRBV7-8 and TRBJ2-7 for the parts outside the CDR3, the full variable domain is GAGVSQSPRYKVAKRGQDVALRCDPISGHVSLFWYQQALGQGPEFLTYFQNEAQLDKSGLPSDRFFAERPEGSVSTLKIQRTQQEDSAVYLCASSLGLGQSYEQYFGPGTRLTVT.

The chain joins TRBV7-3 to TRBJ1-3, with D perhaps matching TRBD1 (6 bases). The ends were cut back, 1 base at V and 3 bases at J, with 13 bases in the middle. The CDR3 has 16 residues. Per germline, CDR1 SGHTA and CDR2 FQGTGA. CDR3 loop: CASSLKGGGSGNTIYF. The DNA of the CDR3 is TGTGCCAGCAGCTTAAAAGGGGGTGGAAGTGGAAACACCATATATTTT.

The rearrangement uses TRBV6-1 and TRBJ2-7; a weak D match, TRBD1 (5 bases). Germline CDR1 and CDR2: MNHNS and SASEGT. The V end lost 0 bases, the J end lost 5 bases, and 8 bases lay between the germline ends. The CDR3 spans 13 residues. The CDR3 loop reads CASSEAGANEQYF. In nucleotides, the CDR3 is TGTGCCAGCAGTGAAGCTGGGGCTAACGAGCAGTACTTC.

In this sample, this clone turned up once. CDR3 residues: CASSYSGTGANEQYF. The CDR3 DNA reads as TGTGCCAGCAGCTATAGCGGGACAGGGGCTAACGAGCAGTACTTC. The chain recombines TRBV7-2 with TRBJ2-7; 10 positions match TRBD1. The trim removed 4 bases at V and 5 bases at J, leaving 8 bases unmatched. Looked up from germline, CDR1 is SGHTA and CDR2 is FQGNSA. CDR3 size: 15 residues.

V is TRBV19 and J is TRBJ1-2, with 9 bases that match TRBD1. This CDR3 spans 14 amino acids. V was pared by 5 bases and J by 7 bases, with 8 bases of the junction left unmatched. The V gene's germline CDR1 is LNHDA and CDR2 SQIVND (reference sequence). The chain's CDR3 is CASSFRTGVVGYTF. The CDR3 DNA follows: TGTGCCAGTAGTTTCCGGACAGGGGTAGTTGGCTACACCTTC.

V and J are TRBV6-6 and TRBJ2-1; 7 bases are a match to TRBD2. Germline V gene data show CDR1 as MNHNY and CDR2 as SVGAGI (reference sequence). CDR3 length: 14 residues. Trimming removed 2 bases from V and 6 bases from J; junction bases left unmatched: 4. CDR3 sequence (DNA): TGTGCCAGCAGTTACCCTAGCGGCCTCAATGAGCAGTTCTTC. Translating gives CASSYPSGLNEQFF.

This rearrangement joins TRBV2 to TRBJ1-2, with TRBD1 identical over 10 bases. Germline CDR1 and CDR2: SNHLY and FYNNEI. The CDR3 covers 15 residues. J was trimmed by 8 bases and V by 6 bases; bases with no gene match: 12. The CDR3 region has the DNA TGTGCCAGCAGACTTATCGCCGGGACAGGGGTCGGCTACACCTTC. This sequence encodes CASRLIAGTGVGYTF.

The V and J genes are TRBV5-6 and TRBJ1-2; 10 bases match TRBD1. Germline CDR1 reads SGHDT; CDR2 reads YYEEEE. Trimming removed 1 base from V and 4 bases from J; junction bases left unmatched: 4. This CDR3 has 15 amino acids. The CDR3 DNA follows: TGTGCCAGCAGCTTGCCGGGACAGGGGATCTATGGCTACACCTTC. As protein: CASSLPGQGIYGYTF.

This chain links TRBV19 with TRBJ1-1; D is uncertain. The CDR3 covers 12 residues. The germline V and J ends were trimmed by 2 bases and 11 bases, with 12 bases remaining between them. Germline values: CDR1 LNHDA, CDR2 SQIVND (reference sequence). This CDR3 is CASSISAGHAFF. The CDR3 DNA is TGTGCCAGTAGTATATCTGCAGGTCACGCTTTCTTT.

The chain links TRBV5-4 to TRBJ2-1, with a possible D match to TRBD2 (5 bases). Germline CDR1 is SGHNT and CDR2 is YYREEE (reference sequence). The V and J ends lost 3 bases and 4 bases respectively, with 11 bases between them. This CDR3 spans 14 amino acids. CDR3 in amino acids: CASSYGIAYNEQFF. The CDR3 region has the DNA TGTGCCAGCAGCTACGGGATCGCATACAATGAGCAGTTCTTC. The whole variable domain, filled in from reference TRBV5-4 and TRBJ2-1, reads ETGVTQSPTHLIKTRGQQVTLRCSSQSGHNTVSWYQQALGQGPQFIFQYYREEENGRGNFPPRFSGLQFPNYSSELNVNALELDDSALYLCASSYGIAYNEQFFGPGTRLTVL.

This sequence joins TRBV5-1 and TRBJ2-2; 7 bases match TRBD1. Germline V gene lookup returns CDR1 SGHRS and CDR2 YFSETQ. Unmatched junction bases numbered 3, after V lost 0 bases and J lost 4 bases. This CDR3 has 15 amino acids. The CDR3 coding sequence is TGCGCCAGCAGCTTGGTTCCAGGGGGCACCGGGGAGCTGTTTTTT. This translates into CASSLVPGGTGELFF.

This chain joins TRBV11-2 and TRBJ2-1; 9 nucleotides line up with TRBD2. Unmatched junction bases numbered 10, after V lost 2 bases and J lost 5 bases. CDR1 is SGHAT and CDR2 is FQNNGV in the germline V gene. This CDR3 is 17 amino acids long. CDR3 DNA sequence: TGTGCCAGCAGCTTATCCCGCGGGAGGGAGGGCAACAATGAGCAGTTCTTC. It specifies CASSLSRGREGNNEQFF.

The V call is TRBV7-2, the J call TRBJ1-4, with TRBD1 as a possible D gene (5 bases). The CDR3 has 15 amino acids. Germline loops: CDR1 SGHTA, CDR2 FQGNSA. Trimming shortened V by 3 bases and J by 3 bases, and 11 bases separated the two germline ends. The CDR3 DNA reads as TGTGCCAGCAGCTTCGAGGGACTAGCTAATGAAAAACTGTTTTTT. Translating gives CASSFEGLANEKLFF.